This T cell receptor beta chain was found in a study of shared T cell receptors in the human thymus. This clone was counted a single time. Germline V gene lookup returns CDR1 SGHRS and CDR2 YFSETQ. The CDR3 consists of 15 residues. Trimming took off 3 bases at V and 4 bases at J, with 16 bases between the two ends. Some clones are missing from TCRdb's copy, which holds only in-frame ones; the method was immunoSEQ multiplex PCR. Among 700,000 to 750,000 clones listed, 70% to 90% were seen once. The sample was also reused in another study, on human thymus T cells. That study reports: Healthy Finnish infants undergoing corrective surgery for congenital heart defects were used as donors. Thymus was obtained from resections taken during corrective heart surgery. Across thymic and blood repertoires, the usage of V and J genes appeared to be biased.

The TCR sequence derives from a girl under three years old with a congenital heart defect. The chain recombines TRBV5-1 with TRBJ1-2, with unresolved D. Material: thymocytes. CDR3 protein: CASSSERRGVYGYTF. CDR3 bases: TGCGCCAGCAGCTCCGAACGACGGGGAGTCTATGGCTACACCTTC.